This T cell receptor (beta chain) was captured by sequencing in a study of blood T cells in healthy people across ages. Study-level points and caveats: The unsorted PBMCs prevented any conclusive comparison of naive versus antigen-experienced cells.

This clonotype appeared once. Its target is unknown. The CDR3 spans 21 residues. Germline CDR1 is LGHNA and CDR2 is YSLEER. J was trimmed by 11 bases and V by 0 bases; bases with no gene match: 29. Together with a sample-barcoded 5' primer, a J-beta primer mix was included in a second PCR lasting roughly 6 to 12 cycles. Each cDNA molecule, via a template-switch adaptor with 12 random nucleotides, was tagged. Each sample provided no less than 3 million CDR3-containing paired-end reads. One entry per CDR3 protein, called by TCRdb with MiXCR from the 5' RACE reads. The data contain about 1,500,000 distinct CDR3 sequences, 25% to 30% of them singletons.

The source material was blood. The chain joins TRBV4-3 to TRBJ2-5, with TRBD2 matching 8 bases. This clonotype was sampled from a woman between 25 and 40 years old in good health. The CDR3 loop is CASSQDQPGAGVLAFDNEQYF. The CDR3 DNA sequence: TGCGCCAGCAGCCAAGATCAACCGGGAGCGGGAGTTCTAGCTTTCGACAATGAGCAGTACTTC.